This T cell receptor (beta chain) was recovered during a study of shared T cell receptors in the human thymus. Some clones are missing from TCRdb's copy, which holds only in-frame ones; the method was immunoSEQ multiplex PCR. Here the sample spans around 730,000 clones, roughly 85% being singletons. The CDR3 covers 17 residues. Germline V lookup: CDR1 ENHRY, CDR2 SYGVKD. The V and J ends lost 10 bases and 0 bases respectively, with 22 bases between them. These data were likewise used in another study, on human thymus T cells. This second report adds: The source of the thymus tissue was resections taken during corrective heart surgery.

This sequence originates from a girl less than two years old with a congenital heart defect. The sample taken for sequencing was thymocytes. The gene calls are TRBV10-3 and TRBJ2-4; TRBD1 is a possible D gene (5 bases). For the CDR3, the DNA is TGTGCCACCTCAGACAGCCGCTTAACACTAGCCAAAAACATTCAGTACTTC. Residues: CATSDSRLTLAKNIQYF.